One and the same sample provided the 20 T cell receptor beta chains below, sequenced in a study of Ad26.COV2.S vaccination and SARS-CoV-2 variants. Clones were read by immunoSEQ multiplex PCR, and TCRdb kept only the in-frame ones, dropping some. This sample has more than 150,000 clones, with 87% found just once. Sequenced here: peripheral blood, sampled after recovery from COVID-19. These receptors were collected from a human donor who had recovered from COVID-19.

The J gene is TRBJ2-7, the V gene TRBV12-3 or TRBV12-4; D might be TRBD2 (6 bases). The V end lost 1 base, the J end lost 6 bases, and 10 bases lay between the germline ends. CDR3 length: 13 residues. CDR3 sequence (DNA): TGTGCCAGCAGTTTAGTGGGGGGTCTCGAGCAGTACTTC. Translated, it gives CASSLVGGLEQYF.

The gene calls are TRBV11-2 and TRBJ1-2; D is possibly TRBD1 (6 bases). The germline gives CDR1 SGHAT, CDR2 FQNNGV. Trimming cost V 1 base and J 3 bases, with 9 bases left between them. The CDR3 loop spans 14 amino acids. CDR3 nucleotide sequence: TGTGCCAGCAGCTTAGGGGGGGGCCACTATGGCTACACCTTC. Translated: CASSLGGGHYGYTF.

This chain connects TRBV2 to TRBJ1-1, with unresolved D. This CDR3 has 14 residues. Looked up from germline, CDR1 is SNHLY and CDR2 is FYNNEI. V dropped 4 bases and J dropped 1 base, with 10 bases sitting between them. The DNA of the CDR3 is TGTGCCAGCAGTGTCCGGGCGACGAACACTGAAGCTTTCTTT. Its protein product is CASSVRATNTEAFF.

The V gene is TRBV29-1, the J gene TRBJ2-3, with 11 positions matching TRBD2. V was clipped by 6 bases and J by 5 bases; unmatched bases: 10. The CDR3 runs 15 residues. Germline CDR1 and CDR2: SQVTM and ANQGSEA. As DNA, the CDR3 is TGCAGCGTGGCAATAGCGGGGGGGCAAAGAGATACGCAGTATTTT. This encodes CSVAIAGGQRDTQYF.

The CDR3 nucleotides are TGTGCCAGCAGCCGCGGACAGGGGGCGCGGGAGACCCAGTACTTC. It translates to CASSRGQGARETQYF. This sequence joins TRBV6-6 and TRBJ2-5, with 11 bases matching TRBD1. V was clipped by 6 bases and J by 5 bases; unmatched bases: 8. The CDR3 runs 15 residues. Germline lookup yields CDR1 MNHNY and CDR2 SVGAGI (reference sequence).

The chain uses TRBV7-3 and TRBJ2-2; D is possibly TRBD1 (5 bases). Germline loops: CDR1 SGHTA, CDR2 FQGTGA. V lost 4 bases, J lost 3 bases, and 9 bases lay in between. The CDR3 sequence is 14 residues long. The CDR3 here is CASSSGADTGELFF. CDR3 nucleotide sequence: TGTGCCAGCAGCTCTGGGGCCGACACCGGGGAGCTGTTTTTT.

The rearrangement links TRBV9 to TRBJ2-1; tentatively, D is TRBD2 (7 bases). From germline, CDR1 is SGDLS and CDR2 YYNGEE. V was trimmed by 2 bases and J by 8 bases, leaving 14 bases between them. CDR3 size: 14 residues. CDR3 bases: TGTGCCAGCAGCGTGGCGGGGGCCCAAGATGAGCAGTTCTTC. Protein product: CASSVAGAQDEQFF. Filled out from reference TRBV9 and TRBJ2-1, the complete variable domain reads DSGVTQTPKHLITATGQRVTLRCSPRSGDLSVYWYQQSLDQGLQFLIQYYNGEERAKGNILERFSAQQFPDLHSELNLSSLELGDSALYFCASSVAGAQDEQFFGPGTRLTVL.

The chain is built from TRBV3-1 (or the pseudogene TRBV3-2) and TRBJ2-5; perhaps TRBD1 as D (6 bases). V dropped 8 bases and J dropped 5 bases, with 15 bases sitting between them. The CDR3 contains 13 residues. Germline CDR1 and CDR2: LGHDT and YNNKEL (reference sequence). CDR3 in DNA: TGTGCCAGCGCCTCAACGAGGGGGGAGACCCAGTACTTC. Translating it yields CASASTRGETQYF.

V and J are TRBV6-5 and TRBJ2-5; either TRBD1 or TRBD2 may fit D (6 bases each). V gave up 7 bases and J gave up 4 bases, with 13 bases separating them. CDR3 length: 13 residues. The germline V gene has CDR1 MNHEY and CDR2 SVGAGI. As DNA, the CDR3 is TGTGCCAGCATGCCGGGGGCAACAGAGACCCAGTACTTC. It codes for CASMPGATETQYF.

This clone has only one observation. The DNA of the CDR3 is TGCGCCAGTGGGGACAGCGCTAACTATGGCTACACCTTC. Translation: CASGDSANYGYTF. V and J are TRBV5-1 and TRBJ1-2; 7 nucleotides line up with TRBD1. CDR1 SGHRS and CDR2 YFSETQ come from the germline V gene. Trimming at V came to 8 bases and at J to 0 bases, leaving 4 bases not matched to a gene. This CDR3 comprises 13 residues.

The chain has TRBV9 and TRBJ2-2; D possibly matches TRBD1 or TRBD2 (6 bases each). Germline CDR1 SGDLS, CDR2 YYNGEE. The CDR3 consists of 13 residues. V dropped 6 bases and J dropped 8 bases, with 14 bases sitting between them. In DNA, the CDR3 is TGTGCCAGCAACTCGGGGGCGGCTGGGGAGCTGTTTTTT. Encoded protein: CASNSGAAGELFF.

This clone came up a few times. The V and J genes are TRBV6-1 and TRBJ1-2; 8 nucleotides line up with TRBD1. Per the germline V gene, CDR1 is MNHNS and CDR2 is SASEGT. The CDR3 is made up of 16 amino acids. V shed 2 bases, J shed 0 bases, and the junction held 5 bases outside the gene matches. CDR3 region: CASSELPGQANYGYTF. CDR3 coding DNA: TGTGCCAGCAGTGAACTACCGGGACAGGCTAACTATGGCTACACCTTC.

Here the CDR3 DNA reads TGTGCCAGCAGTTCCGATTGGGAGCAGTTCTTC. Encoded protein: CASSSDWEQFF. The rearrangement links TRBV12-3 or TRBV12-4 to TRBJ2-1; D unresolved. V was pared by 4 bases and J by 10 bases, with 8 bases between. The CDR3 spans 11 residues.

The gene calls are TRBV19 and TRBJ2-5; possible D gene TRBD1, 5 bases. Germline loops: CDR1 LNHDA, CDR2 SQIVND (reference sequence). Between the trimmed V and J ends, which lost 4 bases and 1 base, there was a span of 10 bases. This CDR3 comprises 14 residues. CDR3 sequence reads: CASSTQDSQETQYF. The CDR3 bases are TGTGCCAGTAGTACACAGGATTCCCAAGAGACCCAGTACTTC.

V and J are TRBV7-3 and TRBJ2-7; maybe TRBD1 (6 bases). V lost 5 bases, J lost 5 bases, and 16 bases lay in between. This CDR3 is 14 amino acids long. Germline V gene lookup returns CDR1 SGHTA and CDR2 FQGTGA. CDR3 nucleotides: TGTGCCAGCAGCCCATTTCCGACAGGACACGAGCAGTACTTC. Translation: CASSPFPTGHEQYF.

This chain links TRBV6-5 with TRBJ2-7; 7 bases map to TRBD2. The CDR3 runs to 14 residues. V shed 8 bases and J 3 bases; nucleotides not matched to a gene: 10. Per the germline V gene, CDR1 is MNHEY and CDR2 is SVGAGI. The CDR3 DNA follows: TGTGCCAGCTTGGGAGCGGGATCATACTACGAGCAGTACTTC. Its translation: CASLGAGSYYEQYF.

The sample holds one count of this clone. The rearrangement joins TRBV9 to TRBJ1-2, with D maybe TRBD1 (5 bases). This CDR3 has 15 residues. The V and J ends lost 0 bases and 6 bases respectively, with 15 bases between them. Looked up from germline, CDR1 is SGDLS and CDR2 is YYNGEE. Here the CDR3 reads CASSVATGLVHGYTF. The CDR3 region has the DNA TGTGCCAGCAGCGTAGCTACAGGTTTGGTTCATGGCTACACCTTC.

The chain couples TRBV5-5 to TRBJ2-2, with D unclear. The V gene's germline CDR1 is SGHKS and CDR2 YYEKEE (reference sequence). V lost 2 bases and J lost 6, with 5 bases in between. CDR3 length equals 12 residues. CDR3 nucleotide sequence: TGTGCCAGCAGCTTAGCTCCCGGGGAGCTGTTTTTT. Its translation: CASSLAPGELFF.

The chain carries TRBV28 and TRBJ2-5, with a tentative D call TRBD2 (5 bases). The germline V and J ends were trimmed by 3 bases and 2 bases, with 7 bases remaining between them. The CDR3 is 13 amino acids. CDR1 and CDR2 from the germline V gene are MDHEN and SYDVKM. The CDR3 nucleotides read TGTGCCAGCAGTTTCGGGGAACAAGAGACCCAGTACTTC. It translates to CASSFGEQETQYF.

The chain joins TRBV24-1 to TRBJ2-3; 10 bases align to TRBD2. This CDR3 is 15 amino acids long. Germline V gene lookup returns CDR1 KGHDR and CDR2 SFDVKD. V gave up 7 bases and J gave up 4 bases; unmatched junction bases: 7. The CDR3 sequence is CATSQRGGKSDTQYF. CDR3 in DNA: TGTGCCACCAGCCAGCGGGGGGGCAAATCAGATACGCAGTATTTT.